One T cell receptor beta chain is described in this entry. Produced via immunoSEQ multiplex PCR; TCRdb's table is partial and in-frame only. The sample holds about 36,000 clones, roughly 77% seen once. The record originates from a study of OX40 agonist ivuxolimab in advanced cancers. Study context: Ivuxolimab, an antibody that agonizes OX40 (CD134), was administered to the patients.

This CDR3 has 16 amino acids. Germline V gives CDR1 MNHNY, CDR2 SVGAGI (reference sequence). J lost 3 bases, V lost 3 bases, and 9 bases had no gene match. This material consisted of CD4+ or CD8+ T cells sorted from blood, taken in a trial of the OX40 agonist ivuxolimab. The source of this sequence is an adult with an advanced solid tumor such as melanoma, head and neck, liver or kidney cancer. The chain couples TRBV6-6 to TRBJ2-7; 9 bases match TRBD1. Written as DNA, the CDR3 is TGTGCCAGCAGTTATGCCGGGACAGGGTCGTTCTACGAGCAGTACTTC. This gives the protein CASSYAGTGSFYEQYF.